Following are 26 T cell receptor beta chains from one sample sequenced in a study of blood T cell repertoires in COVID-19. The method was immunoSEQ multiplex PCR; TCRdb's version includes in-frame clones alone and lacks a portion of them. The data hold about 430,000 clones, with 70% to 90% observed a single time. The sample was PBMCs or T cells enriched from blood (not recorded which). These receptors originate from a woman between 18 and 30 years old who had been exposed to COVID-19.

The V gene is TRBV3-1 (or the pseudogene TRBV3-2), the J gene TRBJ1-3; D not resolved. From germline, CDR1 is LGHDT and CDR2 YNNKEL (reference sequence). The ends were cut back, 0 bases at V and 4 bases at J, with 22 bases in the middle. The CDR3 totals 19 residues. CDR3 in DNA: TGTGCCAGCAGCCAAGAGTTAGAAGGGAGGCCCTCAGCAGGAAACACCATATATTTT. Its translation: CASSQELEGRPSAGNTIYF.

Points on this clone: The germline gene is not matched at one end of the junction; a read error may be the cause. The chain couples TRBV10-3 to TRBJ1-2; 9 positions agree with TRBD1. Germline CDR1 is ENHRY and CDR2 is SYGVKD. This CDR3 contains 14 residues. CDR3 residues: CAITGTGNNYDYTF. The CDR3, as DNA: TGTGCCATCACCGGGACAGGGAATAACTATGACTACACCTTC.

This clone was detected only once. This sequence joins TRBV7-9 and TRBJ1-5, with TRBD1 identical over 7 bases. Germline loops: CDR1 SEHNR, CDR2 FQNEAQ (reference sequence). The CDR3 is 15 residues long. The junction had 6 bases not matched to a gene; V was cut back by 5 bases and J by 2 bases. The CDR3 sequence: CASSQQGFGNQPQHF. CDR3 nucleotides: TGTGCCAGCAGCCAACAGGGGTTTGGCAATCAGCCCCAGCATTTT.

The CDR3 loop reads CASSQDLTSRHTDTQYF. CDR3 coding DNA: TGCGCCAGCAGCCAAGATCTAACTAGCAGACACACAGATACGCAGTATTTT. This chain links TRBV4-3 with TRBJ2-3; possible D gene TRBD2, 6 bases. The CDR3 contains 17 residues. Germline V gives CDR1 LGHNA, CDR2 YSLEER. The germline V and J ends were trimmed by 0 bases and 2 bases, with 15 bases remaining between them.

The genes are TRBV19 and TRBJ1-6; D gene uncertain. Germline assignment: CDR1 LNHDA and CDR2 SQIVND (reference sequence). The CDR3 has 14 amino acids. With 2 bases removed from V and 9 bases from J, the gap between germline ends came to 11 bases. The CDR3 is CASSISTPGSPLHF. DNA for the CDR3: TGTGCCAGTAGTATAAGCACACCGGGTTCACCCCTCCACTTT.

CDR3 DNA sequence: TGTGCCAGCAGTGGCGGGAGGGGACGCTCCTACAATGAGCAGTTCTTC. Translating it yields CASSGGRGRSYNEQFF. J is TRBJ2-1 and V is TRBV28, with 9 bases identical to TRBD2. Germline-derived CDR1 and CDR2 are MDHEN and SYDVKM. Losses at the gene ends were 5 bases for V and 0 bases for J; bases not matched to a gene: 5. The length of the CDR3 is 16 residues.

CDR3 loop: CASSYFQRGYNEQFF. CDR3 DNA sequence: TGTGCCAGCAGTTATTTCCAGCGTGGGTACAATGAGCAGTTCTTC. The V call is TRBV6-5, the J call TRBJ2-1; D is undetermined. The CDR3 extends over 15 amino acids. V lost 3 bases, J lost 4 bases, and 13 bases lay in between. In germline, CDR1 is MNHEY, CDR2 SVGAGI.

The CDR3 sequence is CASSAGSVYEQYF. CDR3 nucleotide sequence: TGTGCCAGCAGCGCCGGCAGCGTCTACGAGCAGTACTTC. The chain combines TRBV11-2 with TRBJ2-7; D uncertain. The CDR3 sequence is 13 residues long. Trimming left V 5 bases short and J 3 bases short, with 11 bases between. Germline V gene data show CDR1 as SGHAT and CDR2 as FQNNGV.

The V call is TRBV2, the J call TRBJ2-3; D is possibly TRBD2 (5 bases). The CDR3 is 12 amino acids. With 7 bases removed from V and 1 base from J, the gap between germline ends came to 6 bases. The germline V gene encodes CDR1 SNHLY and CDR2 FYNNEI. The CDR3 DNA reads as TGTGCCAGCAAGGAGGGCACAGATACGCAGTATTTT. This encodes CASKEGTDTQYF. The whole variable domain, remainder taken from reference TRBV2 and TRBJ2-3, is EPEVTQTPSHQVTQMGQEVILRCVPISNHLYFYWYRQILGQKVEFLVSFYNNEISEKSEIFDDQFSVERPDGSNFTLKIRSTKLEDSAMYFCASKEGTDTQYFGPGTRLTVL.

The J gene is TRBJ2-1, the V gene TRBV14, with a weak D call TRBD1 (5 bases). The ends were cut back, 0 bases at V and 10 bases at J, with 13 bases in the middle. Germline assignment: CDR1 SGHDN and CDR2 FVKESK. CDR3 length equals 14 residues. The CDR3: CASSQDSGIREQFF. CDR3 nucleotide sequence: TGTGCCAGCAGCCAAGATTCAGGGATCCGCGAGCAGTTCTTC. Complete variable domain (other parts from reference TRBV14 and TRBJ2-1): EAGVTQFPSHSVIEKGQTVTLRCDPISGHDNLYWYRRVMGKEIKFLLHFVKESKQDESGMPNNRFLAERTGGTYSTLKVQPAELEDSGVYFCASSQDSGIREQFFGPGTRLTVL.

In DNA form, the CDR3 reads TGTGCCAGCAGTTTACCATGGGACAGGGGAAGGTCCGAGCAGTACTTC. It specifies CASSLPWDRGRSEQYF. J is TRBJ2-7 and V is TRBV28, with 10 bases aligning to TRBD1. J gave up 6 bases and V 2 bases, and 10 bases lay outside the gene matches. Germline V gene data show CDR1 as MDHEN and CDR2 as SYDVKM. This CDR3 is built from 16 residues.

DNA of the CDR3: TGTGCCAGCGGGTCGGGACTAGGGGACAATGAGCAGTTCTTC. As protein: CASGSGLGDNEQFF. The V call is TRBV5-6, the J call TRBJ2-1; 8 positions match TRBD2. This CDR3 spans 14 amino acids. Germline V gene lookup returns CDR1 SGHDT and CDR2 YYEEEE. V was pared by 7 bases and J by 5 bases, with 8 bases of the junction left unmatched.

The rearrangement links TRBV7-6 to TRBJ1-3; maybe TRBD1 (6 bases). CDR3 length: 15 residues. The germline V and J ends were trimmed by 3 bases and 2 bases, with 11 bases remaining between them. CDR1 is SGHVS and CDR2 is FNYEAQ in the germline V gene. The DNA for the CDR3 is TGTGCCAGCAGCTTGTACGCAGGGGCTGGAAACACCATATATTTT. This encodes CASSLYAGAGNTIYF. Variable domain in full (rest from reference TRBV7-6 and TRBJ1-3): GAGVSQSPRYKVTKRGQDVALRCDPISGHVSLYWYRQALGQGPEFLTYFNYEAQQDKSGLPNDRFSAERPEGSISTLTIQRTEQRDSAMYRCASSLYAGAGNTIYFGEGSWLTVV.

CDR3 protein: CASSNGLAGFTDTQYF. The CDR3 DNA sequence: TGTGCCAGCAGCAACGGACTAGCGGGGTTCACAGATACGCAGTATTTT. V gene TRBV5-4 combines with J gene TRBJ2-3, with 12 bases that match TRBD2. The CDR3 has 16 residues. CDR1 SGHNT and CDR2 YYREEE come from the germline V gene (reference sequence). V was clipped by 4 bases and J by 2 bases; unmatched bases: 5.

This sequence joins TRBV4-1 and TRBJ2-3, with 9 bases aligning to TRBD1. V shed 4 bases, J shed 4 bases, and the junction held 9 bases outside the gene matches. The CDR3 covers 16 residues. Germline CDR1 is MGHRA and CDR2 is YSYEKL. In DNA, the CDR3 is TGCGCCAGCAGCCTTGTCGGGACAGGGATCTCAGATACGCAGTATTTT. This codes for CASSLVGTGISDTQYF.

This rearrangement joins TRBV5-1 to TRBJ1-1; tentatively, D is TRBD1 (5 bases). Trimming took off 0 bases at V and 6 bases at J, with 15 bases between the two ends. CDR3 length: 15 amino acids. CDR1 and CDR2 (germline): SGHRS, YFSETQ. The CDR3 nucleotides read TGCGCCAGCAGCTTGGATCCCGGACGGGGGGCTGAAGCTTTCTTT. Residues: CASSLDPGRGAEAFF.

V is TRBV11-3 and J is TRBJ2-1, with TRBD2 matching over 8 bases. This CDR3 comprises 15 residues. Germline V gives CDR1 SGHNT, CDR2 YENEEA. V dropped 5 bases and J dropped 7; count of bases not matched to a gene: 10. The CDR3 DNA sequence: TGTGCCAGCAGCCCAGAAGCGGGAGACTCTAATGAGCAGTTCTTC. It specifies CASSPEAGDSNEQFF.

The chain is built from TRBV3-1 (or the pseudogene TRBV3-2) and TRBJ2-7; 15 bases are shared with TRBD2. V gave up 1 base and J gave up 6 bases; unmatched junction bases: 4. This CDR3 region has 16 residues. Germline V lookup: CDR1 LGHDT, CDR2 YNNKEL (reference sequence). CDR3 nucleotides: TGTGCCAGCAGCCAAGGTTCGGGACTAGCGGGAGGCGAGCAGTACTTC. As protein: CASSQGSGLAGGEQYF.

CDR3 region: CSANGGIGGPNTDTQYF. DNA for the CDR3: TGCAGCGCGAACGGAGGGATCGGCGGACCAAACACAGATACGCAGTATTTT. The V call is TRBV29-1, the J call TRBJ2-3; maybe TRBD2 (6 bases). The CDR3 is made up of 17 amino acids. The germline V and J ends were trimmed by 7 bases and 2 bases, with 25 bases remaining between them. Germline assignment: CDR1 SQVTM and CDR2 ANQGSEA.

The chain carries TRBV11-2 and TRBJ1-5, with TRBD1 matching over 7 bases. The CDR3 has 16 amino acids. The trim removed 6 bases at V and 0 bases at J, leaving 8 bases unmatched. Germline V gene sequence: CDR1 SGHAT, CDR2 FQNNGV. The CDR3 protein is CASSRDSPYSNQPQHF. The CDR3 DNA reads TGTGCCAGCAGTCGGGACAGTCCCTATAGCAATCAGCCCCAGCATTTT.

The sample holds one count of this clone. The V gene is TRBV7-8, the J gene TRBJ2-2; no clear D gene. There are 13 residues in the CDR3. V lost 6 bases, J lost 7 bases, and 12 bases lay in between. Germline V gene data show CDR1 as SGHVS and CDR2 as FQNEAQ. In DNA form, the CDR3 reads TGTGCCAGCAGAACTCCACCGAGCGGGGAGCTGTTTTTT. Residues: CASRTPPSGELFF.

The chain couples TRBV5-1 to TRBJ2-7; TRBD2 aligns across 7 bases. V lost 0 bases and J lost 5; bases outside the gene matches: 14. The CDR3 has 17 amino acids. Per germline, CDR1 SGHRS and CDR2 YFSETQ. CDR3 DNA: TGCGCCAGCAGCTTGGTTACTTTGACGGGAGGAGACGACGAGCAGTACTTC. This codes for CASSLVTLTGGDDEQYF.

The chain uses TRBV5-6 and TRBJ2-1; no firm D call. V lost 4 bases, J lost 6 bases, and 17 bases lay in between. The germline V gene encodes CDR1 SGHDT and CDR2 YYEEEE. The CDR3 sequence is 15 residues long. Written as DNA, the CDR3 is TGTGCCAGCAGCCTACCCCGTGGTTGGAGCAATGAGCAGTTCTTC. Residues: CASSLPRGWSNEQFF.

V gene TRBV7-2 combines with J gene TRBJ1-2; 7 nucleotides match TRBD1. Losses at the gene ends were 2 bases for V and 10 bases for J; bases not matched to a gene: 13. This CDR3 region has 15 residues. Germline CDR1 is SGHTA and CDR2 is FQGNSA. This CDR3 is CASSLQGGVGIDYTF. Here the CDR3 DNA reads TGTGCCAGCAGCTTACAAGGGGGCGTCGGTATTGACTACACCTTC. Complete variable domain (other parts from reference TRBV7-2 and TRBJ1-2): GAGVSQSPSNKVTEKGKDVELRCDPISGHTALYWYRQSLGQGLEFLIYFQGNSAPDKSGLPSDRFSAERTGGSVSTLTIQRTQQEDSAVYLCASSLQGGVGIDYTFGSGTRLTVV.

CDR3 residues: CASSINHGVPNEQFF. The CDR3 bases are TGTGCCAGTAGTATAAACCACGGGGTTCCCAATGAGCAGTTCTTC. The gene calls are TRBV19 and TRBJ2-1, with D possibly being TRBD2 (5 bases). The V gene's germline CDR1 is LNHDA and CDR2 SQIVND (reference sequence). The V gene lost 2 bases and the J gene lost 6 bases, with 14 bases spanning the gap. This CDR3 is 15 amino acids long.

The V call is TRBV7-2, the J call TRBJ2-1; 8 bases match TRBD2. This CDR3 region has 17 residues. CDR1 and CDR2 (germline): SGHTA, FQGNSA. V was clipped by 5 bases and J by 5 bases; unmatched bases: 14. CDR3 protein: CASSPAGAARGDNEQFF. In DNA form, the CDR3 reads TGTGCCAGCAGCCCAGCGGGGGCAGCTCGCGGTGACAATGAGCAGTTCTTC.